The 12 T cell receptor beta chains given below trace back to one sample, sequenced in a study of blood T cell repertoires in COVID-19 (dated by TCRdb to about 2020). Library method: the immunoSEQ multiplex PCR assay. TCRdb limited this immuneACCESS table to in-frame rearrangements with V and J called. A share of clones is missing; checked studies link under half to unresolved V genes, and the rest is unexplained. Here the sample has tens of thousands of clones; roughly 83% occur a single time. The biggest ten clones account for roughly 30% of the sample. What was sequenced was peripheral blood. All receptors derive from a man between 65 and 85 years old with acute or convalescent COVID-19.

V and J are TRBV9 and TRBJ1-4; a possible D gene is TRBD1 (6 bases). The CDR3 sequence is 15 residues long. V was clipped by 4 bases and J by 6 bases, with 16 bases between them. Germline V gene sequence: CDR1 SGDLS, CDR2 YYNGEE. CDR3 bases: TGTGCCAGCAGCTTCTCGGCAGGGGTTGATGAAAAACTGTTTTTT. Its protein is CASSFSAGVDEKLFF.

V usage is TRBV19 and J usage is TRBJ1-5; the match to TRBD1 covers 8 bases. V was pared by 3 bases and J by 3 bases, with 13 bases of the junction left unmatched. This CDR3 is built from 18 residues. Germline CDR1 and CDR2: LNHDA and SQIVND (reference sequence). CDR3: CASSIRPEKTGVNQPQHF. CDR3 sequence (DNA): TGTGCCAGTAGTATTAGGCCTGAGAAGACAGGGGTCAATCAGCCCCAGCATTTT.

The chain joins TRBV5-1 to TRBJ2-7; D unclear. Germline lookup yields CDR1 SGHRS and CDR2 YFSETQ. V was clipped by 3 bases and J by 2 bases, with 6 bases between them. The CDR3 is made up of 12 amino acids. In DNA, the CDR3 is TGCGCCAGCAGCTCCCCCGCCTACGAGCAGTACTTC. It translates to CASSSPAYEQYF.

The chain is built from TRBV9 and TRBJ2-3, with 11 bases identical to TRBD2. The CDR3 runs 20 residues. Unmatched junction bases numbered 13, after V lost 0 bases and J lost 1 base. The V gene's germline CDR1 is SGDLS and CDR2 YYNGEE. CDR3 in amino acids: CASSVDPSGGLGFGTDTQYF. The CDR3 DNA is TGTGCCAGCAGCGTAGATCCTAGCGGGGGGTTGGGGTTCGGCACAGATACGCAGTATTTT.

This chain connects TRBV3-1 (or the pseudogene TRBV3-2) to TRBJ2-2; 14 bases are shared with TRBD2. The ends lost 4 bases at V and 5 bases at J; junction bases unmatched: 12. Germline V gene data show CDR1 as LGHDT and CDR2 as YNNKEL (reference sequence). The CDR3 consists of 19 residues. The CDR3 reads CASSRTLGGLAGVTGELFF. In nucleotides, the CDR3 is TGTGCCAGCAGCCGAACCCTGGGGGGACTAGCGGGAGTAACCGGGGAGCTGTTTTTT.

This clone was detected many times. The chain links TRBV7-9 to TRBJ2-2; TRBD2 is a possible D gene (5 bases). The CDR3 loop spans 15 amino acids. CDR1 and CDR2 (germline): SEHNR, FQNEAQ (reference sequence). V was shortened by 5 bases and J by 0 bases, with 10 bases between the two germline ends. The CDR3 coding sequence is TGTGCCAGCAGCGTGACCGGGACGAACACCGGGGAGCTGTTTTTT. The encoded protein is CASSVTGTNTGELFF.

CDR3 sequence: CASSLIEGLGGYTF. The CDR3 region has the DNA TGTGCCAGCAGCTTGATTGAGGGACTCGGTGGCTACACCTTC. The V gene is TRBV7-2, the J gene TRBJ1-2, with D tentatively TRBD1 (5 bases). The CDR3 spans 14 residues. V was trimmed by 3 bases and J by 7 bases, leaving 15 bases between them. CDR1 is SGHTA, CDR2 FQGNSA, per germline.

V usage is TRBV24-1 and J usage is TRBJ1-1; D ambiguous. V dropped 5 bases and J dropped 4 bases, with 10 bases sitting between them. The CDR3 is made up of 13 amino acids. Looked up from germline, CDR1 is KGHDR and CDR2 is SFDVKD. The CDR3 loop is CATSGEGITEAFF. In nucleotides, the CDR3 is TGTGCCACCAGTGGCGAGGGCATCACTGAAGCTTTCTTT.

This chain connects TRBV6-5 to TRBJ2-1; 7 bases agree with TRBD2. The CDR3 runs to 13 residues. Per the germline V gene, CDR1 is MNHEY and CDR2 is SVGAGI. After removal of 7 bases from V and 5 bases from J, the junction contained 5 bases not matched to a gene. CDR3 bases: TGTGCCAGCATCTCTAGCGGAGACAATGAGCAGTTCTTC. Translated: CASISSGDNEQFF.

This clone was detected once. The J gene is TRBJ2-3, the V gene TRBV7-2; a possible D gene is TRBD2 (5 bases). The CDR3 sequence is 16 residues long. The germline gives CDR1 SGHTA, CDR2 FQGNSA. V was pared by 3 bases and J by 5 bases, with 18 bases between. CDR3 in DNA: TGTGCCAGCAGCTTGGGTCTTGAGGGAGAGGGAGATACGCAGTATTTT. It is translated as CASSLGLEGEGDTQYF.

This clone was found once. The chain recombines TRBV28 with TRBJ1-5; D uncertain. Germline assignment: CDR1 MDHEN and CDR2 SYDVKM. CDR3 length equals 10 residues. CDR3 sequence (DNA): TGTGCGATCGCAGCGCAGCCCCAGCATTTT. Residues: CAIAAQPQHF.

This chain joins TRBV6-6 and TRBJ2-5; 9 bases line up with TRBD2. The CDR3 loop spans 16 amino acids. CDR1 is MNHNY, CDR2 SVGAGI, per germline (reference sequence). V was clipped by 3 bases and J by 0 bases; unmatched bases: 5. This chain's CDR3 is CASSYSGSGYQETQYF. CDR3 nucleotides: TGTGCCAGCAGTTATAGCGGGAGCGGGTACCAAGAGACCCAGTACTTC.